A selection of T cell receptor beta chains follows, all from one sample in a study of blood T cell repertoires in COVID-19. Sequencing used immunoSEQ multiplex PCR; TCRdb keeps in-frame clones, though not all of them. Of about 440,000 clones in the sample, around 88% were seen once. Specimen: peripheral blood. The source is a woman aged 45-65 years with COVID-19, enrolled during active disease. Both conserved end residues are part of each CDR3. Fields, in order: CDR3 DNA, CDR3 protein, D gene, V gene, J gene, clone size. D genes are given only for firm matches. Size tells how often a clone was seen (once, few, many) or the class of an expanded clone, and some rows leave it out.

TGTGCCAGCAGCTTAAACGGAGCCTCTGGGGCCAACGTCCTGACTTTC	CASSLNGASGANVLTF	.	TRBV11-2	TRBJ2-6	few
TGTGCCACCCAAGCCCGGGGGGATAGTGAAGATACGCAGTATTTT	CATQARGDSEDTQYF	TRBD2	TRBV19	TRBJ2-3	.
TGCGCCAGCAGACCAGAAGTGAACACTGAAGCTTTCTTT	CASRPEVNTEAFF	.	TRBV4-1	TRBJ1-1	once
TGCGCCAGCAGCTTGCACCGGGACATCACCGGGGAGCTGTTTTTT	CASSLHRDITGELFF	.	TRBV4-1	TRBJ2-2	.
TGTGCCAGCAGTCCGACATTTTCCACTGGAAACACCATATATTTT	CASSPTFSTGNTIYF	.	TRBV6-5	TRBJ1-3	.
TGTGCCAGCTCATTAGAGGCGGGGGGGAATGCAGATACGCAGTATTTT	CASSLEAGGNADTQYF	TRBD2	TRBV6-6	TRBJ2-3	.
TGTGCCAGTTCACGACTAGAGACCCCTAGGGAGCAGTACTTC	CASSRLETPREQYF	.	TRBV19	TRBJ2-7	.
TGTGCCAGCAGTTCGGGGGGCAAACCAGATACGCAGTATTTT	CASSSGGKPDTQYF	.	TRBV28	TRBJ2-3	.
TGTGCCAGCAGCCAGGAGCGGGGGGGATACAATGAGCAGTTCTTC	CASSQERGGYNEQFF	TRBD2	TRBV4-2	TRBJ2-1	.
TGTGCTAGTGGTTTGGTAGACACCTATAATTCACCCCTCCACTTT	CASGLVDTYNSPLHF	.	TRBV12-5	TRBJ1-6	.
TGCAGCGTTGAAGCACAGGGGGCTGGAAACACCATATATTTT	CSVEAQGAGNTIYF	TRBD1	TRBV29-1	TRBJ1-3	.
TGTGCCAGCAGCCATCTAGAAGGAGAGACCCAGTACTTC	CASSHLEGETQYF	.	TRBV3-1/TRBV3-2	TRBJ2-5	.
TGTGCCAGCAGCGTAGGCAGCGGTGAGACCCAGTACTTC	CASSVGSGETQYF	.	TRBV9	TRBJ2-5	.
TGTGCCAGCGAGTGGGCTAGCGGGGCAGATACGCAGTATTTT	CASEWASGADTQYF	TRBD2	TRBV6-5	TRBJ2-3	.
TGTGCCAGCAGCGCGGAGGGAGGAGGGGCGCGATCACCCCTCCACTTT	CASSAEGGGARSPLHF	.	TRBV5-4	TRBJ1-6	few
TGTGCCAGCAGCGGTAGTGGCAATCAGCCCCAGCATTTT	CASSGSGNQPQHF	.	TRBV12-3/TRBV12-4	TRBJ1-5	.
TGTGCCAGCACCCCGGCGGGGGGGAACACCGGGGAGCTGTTTTTT	CASTPAGGNTGELFF	TRBD2	TRBV28	TRBJ2-2	.
TGTGCCTGGAGATTTGGGCCCGAGCAGTACTTC	CAWRFGPEQYF	.	TRBV30	TRBJ2-7	.
TGTGCCAGCACCTCAGGTCGTAGGGGGCACACAGATACGCAGTATTTT	CASTSGRRGHTDTQYF	TRBD1	TRBV28	TRBJ2-3	.
TGTGCCAGCAGCGTAGCGGGAGGGGGCAGCACAGATACGCAGTATTTT	CASSVAGGGSTDTQYF	.	TRBV9	TRBJ2-3	.
TGCGCCAGCAGCTTGGACCAGGCCGGGCCCCAGCATTTT	CASSLDQAGPQHF	.	TRBV5-1	TRBJ1-5	.
TGCGCCAGCAGCTTCCGGGGGGAAAAACTGTTTTTT	CASSFRGEKLFF	.	TRBV5-1	TRBJ1-4	.
TGTGCCAGCAGCTTAGTTGGGGCAAGTGAGCCCCAGCATTTT	CASSLVGASEPQHF	.	TRBV7-6	TRBJ1-5	.
TGTGCCAGCAGTGATCGGGAGAACACTGAAGCTTTCTTT	CASSDRENTEAFF	.	TRBV2	TRBJ1-1	.
TGTGCCAGCAGCGCCGGGAGGGAGCCGACACAGCCCCAGCATTTT	CASSAGREPTQPQHF	.	TRBV2	TRBJ1-5	once
TGTGCCAGCAGCGCCGAGGTCGGCTACACCTTC	CASSAEVGYTF	.	TRBV7-9	TRBJ1-2	.
TGTGCCAGTAGTATTGGGCAGGGGGACACCGGGGAGCTGTTTTTT	CASSIGQGDTGELFF	TRBD1	TRBV19	TRBJ2-2	.
TGTGCTAGTGCCAAGAGGGACAGGGGGCTCCGGCTGGCGTCTAACTATGGCTACACCTTC	CASAKRDRGLRLASNYGYTF	TRBD1	TRBV12-5	TRBJ1-2	.
TGTGCCAGCATCGGATCGGGGATGACCGGGGAGCTGTTTTTT	CASIGSGMTGELFF	.	TRBV28	TRBJ2-2	.
TGTGCCAGCAGCTTAGTAGGAGGCTACAATGAGCAGTTCTTC	CASSLVGGYNEQFF	.	TRBV5-5	TRBJ2-1	.
TGTGCCAGCAGTTCTGGAGGCCACCCCAATCAGCCCCAGCATTTT	CASSSGGHPNQPQHF	.	TRBV6-5	TRBJ1-5	.
TGTGCCAGCAGTGAGACAGGACAGACCGATAATTCACCCCTCCACTTT	CASSETGQTDNSPLHF	.	TRBV25-1	TRBJ1-6	.
TGTGCCTGGAGTGGTGGGACTTATGGCTACACCTTC	CAWSGGTYGYTF	.	TRBV30	TRBJ1-2	.
TGTGCCAGCAGTTTTTGGGACAGAGCCGAAGCTTTCTTT	CASSFWDRAEAFF	TRBD1	TRBV12-3/TRBV12-4	TRBJ1-1	.
TGTGCCAGCAGTAGGGGTGCTGGAGGGGCCATATATTTT	CASSRGAGGAIYF	.	TRBV6-5	TRBJ1-3	.
TGCGCCAGCAGCTTGGGGAGGGACGGATCCTCTGGGGCCAACGTCCTGACTTTC	CASSLGRDGSSGANVLTF	.	TRBV5-1	TRBJ2-6	.
TGTGCCAGCAGTGAATACTGGTATCAGCCCCAGCATTTT	CASSEYWYQPQHF	.	TRBV6-1	TRBJ1-5	.
TGTGCCAGCAGCTTCCGGACTAGAAACCGCACAGATACGCAGTATTTT	CASSFRTRNRTDTQYF	TRBD2	TRBV11-1	TRBJ2-3	once
TGTGCCAGCAAGGAGAGTACCTACAATGAGCAGTTCTTC	CASKESTYNEQFF	.	TRBV6-5	TRBJ2-1	.